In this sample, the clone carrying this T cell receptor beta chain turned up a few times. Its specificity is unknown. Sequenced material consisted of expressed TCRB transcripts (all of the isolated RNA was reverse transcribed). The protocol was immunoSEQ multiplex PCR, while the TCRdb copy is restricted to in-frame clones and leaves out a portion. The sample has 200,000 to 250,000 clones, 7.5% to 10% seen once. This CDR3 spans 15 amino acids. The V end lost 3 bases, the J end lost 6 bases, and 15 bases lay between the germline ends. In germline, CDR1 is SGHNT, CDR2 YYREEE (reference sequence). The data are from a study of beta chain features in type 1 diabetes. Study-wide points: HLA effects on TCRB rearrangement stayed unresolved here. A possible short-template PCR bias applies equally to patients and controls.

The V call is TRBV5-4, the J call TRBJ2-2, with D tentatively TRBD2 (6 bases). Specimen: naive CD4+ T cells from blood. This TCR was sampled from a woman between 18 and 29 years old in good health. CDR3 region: CASSSLAGQSGELFF. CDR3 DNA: TGTGCCAGCAGCTCCCTGGCGGGGCAGTCCGGGGAGCTGTTTTTT.